This TCR beta chain appears in the sequencing data of a study of T cells in localized non-small cell lung cancer. The CDR3 length is 14 residues. Germline V gene lookup returns CDR1 LNHNV and CDR2 YYDKDF (reference sequence). The ends were cut back, 5 bases at V and 1 base at J, with 11 bases in the middle. Sequencing was performed with immunoSEQ multiplex PCR; in TCRdb, only in-frame clones are kept and a portion is missing. The sample records thousands of clones, around 40% being singletons. This receptor was taken from a woman aged 40 to 75 with stage II squamous cell lung carcinoma. The J gene is TRBJ1-1, the V gene TRBV15; D is perhaps TRBD1 (5 bases). The specimen was lung tumor tissue, collected before any cancer treatment. The CDR3 protein is CATSRGGENTEAFF. The DNA of the CDR3 is TGTGCCACCAGCCGGGGGGGGGAGAACACTGAAGCTTTCTTT. Based on the CDR3 plus reference TRBV15 and TRBJ1-1, the full variable domain is DAMVIQNPRYQVTQFGKPVTLSCSQTLNHNVMYWYQQKSSQAPKLLFHYYDKDFNNEADTPDNFQSRRPNTSFCFLDIRSPGLGDTAMYLCATSRGGENTEAFFGQGTRLTVV.